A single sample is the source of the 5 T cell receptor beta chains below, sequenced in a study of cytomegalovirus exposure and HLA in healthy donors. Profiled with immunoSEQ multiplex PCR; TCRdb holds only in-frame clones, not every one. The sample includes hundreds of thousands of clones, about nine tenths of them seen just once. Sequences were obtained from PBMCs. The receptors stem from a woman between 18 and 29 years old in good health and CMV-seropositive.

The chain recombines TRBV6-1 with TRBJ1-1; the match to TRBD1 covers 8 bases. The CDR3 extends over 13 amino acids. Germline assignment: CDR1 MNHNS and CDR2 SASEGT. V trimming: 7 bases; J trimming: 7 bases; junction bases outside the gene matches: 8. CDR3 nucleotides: TGTGCCAGCAAGGACAGGGAGAGAGTTGAAGCTTTCTTT. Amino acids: CASKDRERVEAFF.

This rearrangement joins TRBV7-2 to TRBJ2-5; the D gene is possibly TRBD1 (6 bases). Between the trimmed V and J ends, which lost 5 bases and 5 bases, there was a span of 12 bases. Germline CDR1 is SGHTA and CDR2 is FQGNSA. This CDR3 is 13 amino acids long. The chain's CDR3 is CASSPWDIETQYF. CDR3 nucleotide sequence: TGTGCCAGCAGCCCCTGGGACATTGAGACCCAGTACTTC.

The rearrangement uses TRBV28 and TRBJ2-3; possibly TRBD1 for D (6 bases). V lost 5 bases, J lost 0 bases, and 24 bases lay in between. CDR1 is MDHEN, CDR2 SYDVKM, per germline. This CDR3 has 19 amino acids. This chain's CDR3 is CASSNDSWGRGSSTDTQYF. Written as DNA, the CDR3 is TGTGCCAGCAGTAACGACAGCTGGGGGCGTGGCTCTAGCACAGATACGCAGTATTTT.

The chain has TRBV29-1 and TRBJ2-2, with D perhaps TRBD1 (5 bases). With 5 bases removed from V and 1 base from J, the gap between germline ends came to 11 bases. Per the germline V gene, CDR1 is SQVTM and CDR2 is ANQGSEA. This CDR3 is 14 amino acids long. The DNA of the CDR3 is TGCAGCGTTAAAGGGGCTCAGAACACCGGGGAGCTGTTTTTT. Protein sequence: CSVKGAQNTGELFF.

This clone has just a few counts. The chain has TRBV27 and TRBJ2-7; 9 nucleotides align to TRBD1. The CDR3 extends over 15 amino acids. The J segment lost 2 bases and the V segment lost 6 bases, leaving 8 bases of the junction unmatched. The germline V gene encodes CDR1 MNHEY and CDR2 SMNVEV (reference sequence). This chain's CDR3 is CASSLKGTGTYEQYF. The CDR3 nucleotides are TGTGCCAGCAGCTTGAAAGGGACAGGGACCTACGAGCAGTACTTC.